This T cell receptor (beta chain) was captured in a study of control samples from healthy donors and cancer patients. Clones were read by immunoSEQ multiplex PCR, and TCRdb kept only the in-frame ones, dropping some. The table lists roughly 170,000 clones, approximately 94% of them singletons. V was cut by 6 bases and J by 2 bases, with 12 bases left in between. The CDR3 loop spans 14 amino acids. Germline assignment: CDR1 LNHDA and CDR2 SQIVND (reference sequence). This clone was observed a handful of times. This CDR3 is also generated by other DNA sequences in the sample. The chain carries TRBV19 and TRBJ2-3; tentatively, D is TRBD1 or TRBD2 (5 bases each). The source is a young woman in good health. Sequencing input: blood. The CDR3 DNA sequence: TGTGCCAGTAGGAGGGGTGGGCACACAGATACGCAGTATTTT. This translates into CASRRGGHTDTQYF.